This T cell receptor (beta chain) was retrieved from a study of T cell repertoires in cytomegalovirus infection. Findings and limits, study-wide: Dominant in the ex vivo response were TCR beta clonotypes restricted by HLA-C and specific for CMV.

TCRdb independently ran MiXCR on the reads; one entry per CDR3 protein. The sample yields roughly 320,000 distinct CDR3 sequences, 8% to 10% seen once. This clonotype was found a few times. The antigen remains unidentified. The receptor's source is a human donor in good health (CMV status not recorded). Some clones in this sample may be carry-over from other donors' samples. Sequenced input: PBMCs.

The CDR3 is CASTVDRGTDTQYF. The CDR3 nucleotides are TGTGCCAGCACCGTAGACAGGGGCACAGATACGCAGTATTTT. This rearrangement joins TRBV28 to TRBJ2-3, with 7 bases matching TRBD1. V gave up 7 bases and J gave up 1 base; unmatched junction bases: 5. This CDR3 region has 14 residues. Germline values: CDR1 MDHEN, CDR2 SYDVKM.